This T cell receptor (beta chain) originates from a study of shared clonotypes between healthy human individuals. Study results and caveats: Estimated richness was generally greater in naive than memory subsets. Across a handful of donors, naive CD4 shared 5% to 6.5%, naive CD8 more than 3%, memory CD4 less than 2.5%, memory CD8 0.4% to 0.5%.

The data were produced by immunoSEQ multiplex PCR, yet TCRdb's version contains in-frame clones alone and is incomplete. The sample contains over 750,000 clones, roughly 96% of which appear only once. CD8 cells classed as naive were CD45RO-negative and positively selected for CCR7, excluding terminally differentiated effector memory CD45RA+ cells. As to this clone: Antigen specificity is unknown.

This CDR3 has 15 residues. V lost 3 bases, J lost 4 bases, and 12 bases lay in between. The germline gives CDR1 KGHSH, CDR2 LQKENI. Sequencing input: naive CD8+ T cells sorted from blood. This rearrangement joins TRBV18 to TRBJ1-4; perhaps TRBD1 as D (5 bases). The source is a young man in good health. CDR3 nucleotide sequence: TGTGCCAGCTCACCTTCAATGGGGCTTAATGAAAAACTGTTTTTT. This translates into CASSPSMGLNEKLFF.